These 5 T cell receptor beta chains originate from one sample sequenced in a study of blood T cell repertoires in COVID-19. The repertoire was sequenced with immunoSEQ multiplex PCR; TCRdb's copy has only in-frame clones and lacks some. This table holds roughly 180,000 clones, 75% to 85% found once. Sequenced sample: peripheral blood. The origin of the receptors is a woman aged 55-69 years with COVID-19, enrolled during active disease.

This clone was observed a handful of times. The rearrangement joins TRBV25-1 to TRBJ2-1; 9 bases match TRBD2. V trimming: 7 bases; J trimming: 0 bases; junction bases outside the gene matches: 4. CDR3 size: 15 residues. Germline V CDR1 and CDR2: MGHDK, SYGVNS. CDR3 sequence: CASMGGGASYNEQFF. CDR3 DNA sequence: TGTGCCAGCATGGGCGGGGGGGCCTCCTACAATGAGCAGTTCTTC.

The J gene is TRBJ1-1, the V gene TRBV11-3; D might be TRBD1 (5 bases). This CDR3 comprises 13 residues. Trimming left V 5 bases short and J 7 bases short, with 14 bases between. Looked up from germline, CDR1 is SGHNT and CDR2 is YENEEA. The CDR3 protein is CASSPGGMGEAFF. The CDR3 region has the DNA TGTGCCAGCAGCCCCGGGGGGATGGGTGAAGCTTTCTTT. The variable domain in full, with the rest retrieved from reference TRBV11-3 and TRBJ1-1, is EAGVVQSPRYKIIEKKQPVAFWCNPISGHNTLYWYLQNLGQGPELLIRYENEEAVDDSQLPKDRFSAERLKGVDSTLKIQPAELGDSAVYLCASSPGGMGEAFFGQGTRLTVV.

This clone was seen ten or more times. The chain joins TRBV10-3 to TRBJ2-1; 7 bases match TRBD2. Germline CDR1 ENHRY, CDR2 SYGVKD. The CDR3 runs to 13 residues. Trimming cost V 11 bases and J 7 bases; bases outside gene matches: 11. The CDR3 region has the DNA TGTGCCTCCTCTTGGGGGAGGGAAAATGAGCAGTTCTTC. This sequence encodes CASSWGRENEQFF.

This chain links TRBV5-1 with TRBJ2-7; tentative D call: TRBD2 (5 bases). The CDR3 runs to 15 residues. Germline-derived CDR1 and CDR2 are SGHRS and YFSETQ. Deletions cut 0 bases from V and 3 bases from J, with 13 bases between. CDR3 sequence reads: CASSLGVSGLYEQYF. CDR3 coding DNA: TGCGCCAGCAGCTTGGGAGTCAGCGGACTCTACGAGCAGTACTTC.

This chain connects TRBV3-1 (or the pseudogene TRBV3-2) to TRBJ2-1, with 7 bases matching TRBD2. The germline gives CDR1 LGHDT, CDR2 YNNKEL (reference sequence). V dropped 1 base and J dropped 0; count of bases not matched to a gene: 12. The CDR3 loop spans 19 amino acids. The DNA of the CDR3 is TGTGCCAGCAGCCAAGCCCTTTGGGGAGGGAGCAGCTCCTACAATGAGCAGTTCTTC. Its protein product is CASSQALWGGSSSYNEQFF.